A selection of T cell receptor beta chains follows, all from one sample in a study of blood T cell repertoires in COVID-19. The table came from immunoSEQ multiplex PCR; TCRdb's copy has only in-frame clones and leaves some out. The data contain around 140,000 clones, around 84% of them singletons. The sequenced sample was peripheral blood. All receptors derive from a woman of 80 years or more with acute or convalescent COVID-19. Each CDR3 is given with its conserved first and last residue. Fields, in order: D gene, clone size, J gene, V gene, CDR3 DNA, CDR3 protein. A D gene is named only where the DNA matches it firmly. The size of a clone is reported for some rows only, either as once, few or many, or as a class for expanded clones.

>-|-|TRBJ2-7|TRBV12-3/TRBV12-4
TGTGCCAGCAGTTTAGACGGTACCTACGAGCAGTACTTC
CASSLDGTYEQYF
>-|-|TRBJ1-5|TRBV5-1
TGCGCCAGCAGCTTGGACCCAGGGAATAGCAATCAGCCCCAGCATTTT
CASSLDPGNSNQPQHF
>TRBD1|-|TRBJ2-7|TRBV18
TGTGCCAGCTCACCGCTCGCGGTGGACAGGACGGGGGAGCAGTACTTC
CASSPLAVDRTGEQYF
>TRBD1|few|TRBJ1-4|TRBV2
TGTGCCAGCAGTGCCCTGGGACAGGGGGCTAGTGAAAAACTGTTTTTT
CASSALGQGASEKLFF
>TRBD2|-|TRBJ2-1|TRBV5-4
TGTGCCAGCAGCTTGAGGACTAGCGGTAATGAGCAGTTCTTC
CASSLRTSGNEQFF
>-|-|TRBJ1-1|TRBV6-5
TGTGCCAGCAGTTACTCTTGGCAGAACACTGAAGCTTTCTTT
CASSYSWQNTEAFF
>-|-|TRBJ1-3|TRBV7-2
TGTGCCAGCAGCTTAAACAGGGTGGCTGGAAACACCATATATTTT
CASSLNRVAGNTIYF
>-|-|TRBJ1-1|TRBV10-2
TGCGCCAGCAGAGGGGTTGCCACTGAAGCTTTCTTT
CASRGVATEAFF
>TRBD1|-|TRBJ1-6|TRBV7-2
TGTGCCAGCAGCGGCAGGGGGAGAAATTCACCCCTCCACTTT
CASSGRGRNSPLHF
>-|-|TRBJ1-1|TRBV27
TGTGCCAGCAGTCTAGGGGGATTCGGTGAAGCTTTCTTT
CASSLGGFGEAFF
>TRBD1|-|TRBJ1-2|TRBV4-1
TGCGCCAGCAGCCAAGTTGGGCTGGCAGGGGGAAAACCTTACTATGGCTACACCTTC
CASSQVGLAGGKPYYGYTF
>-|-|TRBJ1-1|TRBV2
TGTGCCAGCATGGGAGAGAGGGTAAGAAACACTGAAGCTTTCTTT
CASMGERVRNTEAFF
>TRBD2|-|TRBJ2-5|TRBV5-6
TGTGCCAGCAGCTTGGTTTCTGGGGGGGAGACGACCCAGTACTTC
CASSLVSGGETTQYF
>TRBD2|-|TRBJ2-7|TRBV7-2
TGTGCCAGCAGCTTAGCTGGCGGGAGTTCCCACGAGCAGTACTTC
CASSLAGGSSHEQYF
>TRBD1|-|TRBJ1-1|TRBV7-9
TGTGCCAGCAGCTTAAAGGGACAGGGGATGAACACTGAAGCTTTCTTT
CASSLKGQGMNTEAFF
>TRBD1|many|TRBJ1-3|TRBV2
TGTGCCAGCAGTGACCCGGGACAGATCTCTGGAAACACCATATATTTT
CASSDPGQISGNTIYF
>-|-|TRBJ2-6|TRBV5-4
TGTGCCAGCAGCTTGGACAGGTTCTCTGGGGCCAACGTCCTGACTTTC
CASSLDRFSGANVLTF
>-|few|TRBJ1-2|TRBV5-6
TGTGCCAGCAGCTTGGTACTGGAGAACTATGGCTACACCTTC
CASSLVLENYGYTF
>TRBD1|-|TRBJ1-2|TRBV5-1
TGCGCCAGCAGCTTGCAGGGGGCGCGGGGTGGCTACACCTTC
CASSLQGARGGYTF
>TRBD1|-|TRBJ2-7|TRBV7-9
TGTGCCAGCAGCGCGCCGGGACAGGGGACCTACGAGCAGTACTTC
CASSAPGQGTYEQYF
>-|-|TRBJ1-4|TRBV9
TGTGCCAGCAGCGAAACAGGTACAACTAATGAAAAACTGTTTTTT
CASSETGTTNEKLFF
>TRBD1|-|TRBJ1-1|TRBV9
TGTGCCAGCAGCGTAGCTACAGGGGCTTCGAACACTGAAGCTTTCTTT
CASSVATGASNTEAFF
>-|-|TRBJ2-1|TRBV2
TGTGCCAGCAGTGAAGAGGTGGCGCGGAAGTTCTTC
CASSEEVARKFF
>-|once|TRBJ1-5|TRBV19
TGTGCCAGTAGTATAAGCAGCAATCAGCCCCAGCATTTT
CASSISSNQPQHF
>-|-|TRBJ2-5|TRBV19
TGTGCCAGTAGTTCCCGCGGGACTCCCTCGGGGGAGACCCAGTACTTC
CASSSRGTPSGETQYF
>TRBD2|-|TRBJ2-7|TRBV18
TGTGCCAGCTCACCACTAGCGGGGGACCGCTCCTACGAGCAGTACTTC
CASSPLAGDRSYEQYF
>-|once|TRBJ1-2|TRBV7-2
TGTGCCAGCAGCTTAGGGCAGATCTATGGCTACACCTTC
CASSLGQIYGYTF
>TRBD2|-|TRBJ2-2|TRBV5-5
TGTGCCAGCAGCCTCGGACTAGCGGGTGACTGGGAGAACACCGGGGAGCTGTTTTTT
CASSLGLAGDWENTGELFF
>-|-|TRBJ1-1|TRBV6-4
TGTGCCAGCAGTTCGACAGGCCAGGGCACTGAAGCTTTCTTT
CASSSTGQGTEAFF
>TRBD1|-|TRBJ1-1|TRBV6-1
TGTGCCAGCAGTGAACCGGGACAGCCCGGCACTGAAGCTTTCTTT
CASSEPGQPGTEAFF
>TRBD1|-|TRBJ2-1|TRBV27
TGTGCCAGCAGCCCAGGACAGGTTTGGGGCTCCTACAATGAGCAGTTCTTC
CASSPGQVWGSYNEQFF
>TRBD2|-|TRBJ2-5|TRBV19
TGTGCCAGTAGGAAACCGGGGGGGGAGACCCAGTACTTC
CASRKPGGETQYF
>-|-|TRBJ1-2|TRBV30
TGTGCCTGGAGTGTACAGGGCAAAACTAACTATGGCTACACCTTC
CAWSVQGKTNYGYTF
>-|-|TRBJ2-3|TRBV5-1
TGCGCCAGCAGCTTAGGGGGAATAGTCGATACGCAGTATTTT
CASSLGGIVDTQYF
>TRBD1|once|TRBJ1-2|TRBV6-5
TGTGCCAGCAGCCCCGGGACAGCATCTTACTATGGCTACACCTTC
CASSPGTASYYGYTF
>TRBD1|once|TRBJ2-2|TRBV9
TGTGCCAGCAGCGCACAGGGGCCGGGCACCGGGGAGCTGTTTTTT
CASSAQGPGTGELFF
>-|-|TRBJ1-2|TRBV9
TGTGCCAGCAGCCAACGACATGGGGCGCGGAACTATGGCTACACCTTC
CASSQRHGARNYGYTF
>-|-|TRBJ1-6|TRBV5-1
TGCGCCAGCAGCTTGATGATGCAGGGGAGCTCCTATAATTCACCCCTCCACTTT
CASSLMMQGSSYNSPLHF
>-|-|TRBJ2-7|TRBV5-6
TGTGCCAGCAGCAGACTGGGAGTCGCTACCTACGAGCAGTACTTC
CASSRLGVATYEQYF
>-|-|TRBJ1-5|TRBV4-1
TGCGCCAGCAGCCAACATACTGTCAATCAGCCCCAGCATTTT
CASSQHTVNQPQHF
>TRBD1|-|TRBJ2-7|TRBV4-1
TGCGCCAGCAGCCGCGGACAGGGTTTGACCTACGAGCAGTACTTC
CASSRGQGLTYEQYF
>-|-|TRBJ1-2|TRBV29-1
TGCAGCGTTGGACAGGACTATGGCTACACCTTC
CSVGQDYGYTF
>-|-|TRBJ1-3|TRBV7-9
TGTGCCAGCCGCCCCCAGGGTCGCTCTGGAAACACCATATATTTT
CASRPQGRSGNTIYF
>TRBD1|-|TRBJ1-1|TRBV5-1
TGCGCCAGCAGCAAGAGGACAGGGTACATGAACACTGAAGCTTTCTTT
CASSKRTGYMNTEAFF
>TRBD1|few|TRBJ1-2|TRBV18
TGTGCCAGCTCACAACCGGGACAGGTCTATGGCTACACCTTC
CASSQPGQVYGYTF
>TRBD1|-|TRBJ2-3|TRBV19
TGTGCCAGTGCGACAGGGAGAAGGGATACGCAGTATTTT
CASATGRRDTQYF
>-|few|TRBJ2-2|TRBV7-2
TGTGCCAGCAGCCCCCAAGACTATAACACCGGGGAGCTGTTTTTT
CASSPQDYNTGELFF
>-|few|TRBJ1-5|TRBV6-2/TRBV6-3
TGTGCCAGCAGTTACTCTGGGCAGGGTTATCAGCCCCAGCATTTT
CASSYSGQGYQPQHF
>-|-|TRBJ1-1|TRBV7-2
TGTGCCAGCAGCTTAGCCTTAGGAGAGAACACTGAAGCTTTCTTT
CASSLALGENTEAFF
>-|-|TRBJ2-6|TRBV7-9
TGTGCCAGCAGCTCGGGTTCCGGGGCCAACGTCCTGACTTTC
CASSSGSGANVLTF
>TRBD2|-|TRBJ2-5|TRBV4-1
TGCGCCAGCCGACTAGCGGGTAACCAAGAGACCCAGTACTTC
CASRLAGNQETQYF
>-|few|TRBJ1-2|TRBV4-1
TGCGCCAGCAGCCAAGCTTTACAGGGTCCGGGTGGCTACACCTTC
CASSQALQGPGGYTF